Listed below are T cell receptor beta chains from one sample, sequenced in a study of sequential checkpoint blockade in melanoma. Only in-frame clones appear in the TCRdb table, and some are missing; sequencing was by immunoSEQ multiplex PCR. This table has fewer than 40,000 clones, 80% to 90% appearing once. The input for sequencing was CD8+ T cells sorted from blood (inferred from file names), taken from a patient given nivolumab and ipilimumab in sequence. The receptors shown here come from a human donor with melanoma. The CDR3 runs from the conserved cysteine through the conserved F or W. D genes are given only for firm matches. Size is omitted from some rows. Given values are once, few, many or a class for expanded clones.

D	size	V	J	CDR3	DNA
TRBD2	.	TRBV9	TRBJ2-7	CASSVAAGGYEQYF	TGTGCCAGCAGCGTAGCAGCGGGAGGGTACGAGCAGTACTTC
TRBD1	.	TRBV19	TRBJ1-3	CASRRQGSGNTIYF	TGTGCCAGTAGACGACAGGGCTCTGGAAACACCATATATTTT
TRBD1	few	TRBV4-1	TRBJ2-7	CASSQGTGEAYEQYF	TGCGCCAGCAGCCAAGGGACAGGGGAGGCCTACGAGCAGTACTTC
.	once	TRBV7-2	TRBJ2-7	CASSPQETYEQYF	TGTGCCAGCAGCCCACAGGAGACCTACGAGCAGTACTTC
.	.	TRBV19	TRBJ1-1	CASPPVGGTEAFF	TGTGCCAGTCCACCCGTCGGGGGCACTGAAGCTTTCTTT
.	.	TRBV19	TRBJ2-7	CASSIDQTAYEQYF	TGTGCCAGTAGTATAGATCAGACAGCTTACGAGCAGTACTTC
.	.	TRBV19	TRBJ2-4	CASSTDRLRNIQYF	TGTGCCAGTAGTACCGACAGACTGAGGAACATTCAGTACTTC
.	.	TRBV11-2	TRBJ2-1	CASSLATVNEQFF	TGTGCCAGCAGCTTAGCCACTGTCAATGAGCAGTTCTTC
TRBD1	.	TRBV15	TRBJ2-3	CATSTTGVGVYTQYF	TGTGCCACCAGCACGACAGGGGTTGGAGTATATACGCAGTATTTT
TRBD1	.	TRBV2	TRBJ1-2	CASRLGTAHLFYGYTF	TGTGCCAGCAGGCTCGGGACAGCGCATTTATTCTATGGCTACACCTTC
.	.	TRBV25-1	TRBJ2-3	CASEAGTQYF	TGTGCCAGCGAGGCGGGTACGCAGTATTTT
.	.	TRBV29-1	TRBJ1-1	CSVLGGSPFEAFF	TGCAGCGTCCTGGGAGGGTCCCCCTTTGAAGCTTTCTTT
TRBD1	.	TRBV7-8	TRBJ2-7	CASSASGQGLYEQYF	TGTGCCAGCAGCGCCTCGGGACAGGGGCTATACGAGCAGTACTTC
.	.	TRBV27	TRBJ2-5	CASSLGGGGGKTQYF	TGTGCCAGCAGTTTAGGGGGGGGCGGGGGAAAGACCCAGTACTTC
.	.	TRBV19	TRBJ1-5	CASSFRTERNQPQHF	TGTGCCAGTAGTTTTCGGACTGAGAGAAATCAGCCCCAGCATTTT
TRBD1	.	TRBV19	TRBJ1-2	CASSISTGSLYGYTF	TGTGCCAGTAGTATTTCGACAGGGTCCCTCTATGGCTACACCTTC
.	few	TRBV11-2	TRBJ1-2	CASSLNRDGYTF	TGTGCCAGCAGCTTAAACAGGGATGGCTACACCTTC
.	.	TRBV6-1	TRBJ1-1	CASRANTEAFF	TGTGCCAGCAGGGCGAACACTGAAGCTTTCTTT
.	.	TRBV6-1	TRBJ2-3	CASSEFAASTDTQYF	TGTGCCAGCAGTGAATTCGCAGCGAGCACAGATACGCAGTATTTT
TRBD2	.	TRBV10-3	TRBJ2-2	CAISESGGLNTGELFF	TGTGCCATCAGTGAAAGCGGGGGCCTCAACACCGGGGAGCTGTTTTTT
.	.	TRBV6-6	TRBJ1-4	CASYRGSPPNEKLFF	TGTGCCAGCTACCGGGGGAGTCCCCCTAATGAAAAACTGTTTTTT
TRBD1	.	TRBV7-9	TRBJ2-3	CASSLLRTGSTDTQYF	TGTGCCAGCAGCTTACTGCGGACAGGGTCCACAGATACGCAGTATTTT
TRBD2	.	TRBV2	TRBJ2-3	CASNGRGADTQYF	TGTGCCAGCAACGGGAGGGGGGCAGATACGCAGTATTTT
.	.	TRBV27	TRBJ2-2	CASSLGPTAGELFF	TGTGCCAGCAGCCTAGGACCGACAGCCGGGGAGCTGTTTTTT
.	.	TRBV7-8	TRBJ1-1	CASSPQQGLNTEAFF	TGTGCCAGCAGCCCACAGCAGGGCTTGAACACTGAAGCTTTCTTT